This TCR beta chain derives from a study of T cell repertoires in cytomegalovirus infection. As for the study in general: CMV infection together with matching HLA type was indicated by public TCR beta signatures.

TCRdb itself ran the reads through MiXCR, one entry per CDR3 protein. This sample has a few hundred thousand distinct CDR3 sequences, with over 8% found just once. Remarks on this clonotype: Its antigen is currently unknown.

Whole-study findings and limits: Frequencies of public TCR beta families were cumulated, and this identified carriers of CMV plus the relevant HLA. CMV-specific HLA-C-restricted TCR beta clonotypes dominated the ex vivo response.

This CDR3 region has 11 residues. CDR1 and CDR2 (germline): MNHNS, SASEGT. V lost 5 bases to trimming and J lost 8 bases, with 8 bases between them. The receptor was isolated from a human donor in good health (CMV status not recorded). Some clones in this sample may be carry-over from other donors' samples. The chain uses TRBV6-1 and TRBJ2-3; D might be TRBD1 or TRBD2, each matching 5 bases. The sequenced material came from PBMCs. The CDR3 nucleotides are TGTGCCAGCAGTACGGGGCCTACGCAGTATTTT. This encodes CASSTGPTQYF.